The 32 T cell receptor beta chains reported below all come from one sample, sequenced in a study of HIV-infected children after antiretroviral therapy interruption (dated by TCRdb to the late 2010s). The sample's treatment or condition, from its label and the paper: PENTA 11 planned treatment interruption arm or continuous ART arm. The library was built by means of 3' RACE. These reads were obtained on an Illumina MiSeq. TCR libraries were generated from RNA by a 3' RACE protocol incorporating unique molecular identifiers so that PCR amplification bias could be corrected. TCRdb reran the public reads through fastp at Q25 and MiXCR, keeping productive beta chains. Records with the same CDR3 protein are collapsed into one entry carrying the most frequent genes and DNA. Within this sample are around 50,000 distinct CDR3 sequences, with roughly 4% of them counted one time only. Almost 0.7% of the sample is held by the ten biggest clonotypes.

The sequences come from CD45RA+ CD4+ T cells from PBMCs, pooled from several time points, collected from a donor given antiretroviral therapy, either interrupted or continuous. The sample's cell subset or site label, decoded: naive CD4+ CD45RA+ CD45RO- T cells. The source of these receptors is a pool of human donors with HIV.

This clonotype was found a few times. This chain links TRBV6-1 with TRBJ1-2; unclear D gene. Germline V gives CDR1 MNHNS, CDR2 SASEGT. This CDR3 is built from 15 residues. Trimming removed 5 bases at V and 0 bases at J, with 13 bases between. CDR3 protein: CASSWRPEANYGYTF. CDR3 DNA sequence: TGTGCCAGCAGTTGGCGTCCGGAAGCTAACTATGGCTACACCTTC.

The V call is TRBV6-1, the J call TRBJ2-2; D not resolved. V lost 4 bases, J lost 6 bases, and 12 bases lay in between. Germline CDR1 is MNHNS and CDR2 is SASEGT. The CDR3 consists of 14 residues. CDR3: CASSGRNPPGELFF. CDR3 coding DNA: TGTGCCAGCAGTGGTCGGAACCCTCCCGGGGAGCTGTTTTTT.

This clonotype was seen many times. This chain links TRBV7-2 with TRBJ2-2; D is uncertain. Germline CDR1 is SGHTA and CDR2 is FQGNSA. Deletions cut 4 bases from V and 8 bases from J, with 17 bases between. The CDR3 sequence is 15 residues long. The CDR3: CASSSIRPRPGELFF. CDR3 nucleotides: TGTGCCAGCAGCTCCATTCGACCGAGACCGGGGGAGCTGTTTTTT.

In this sample, this clonotype turned up many times. This chain links TRBV9 with TRBJ1-3; D unclear. V was clipped by 3 bases and J by 0 bases, with 13 bases between them. The CDR3 runs to 16 residues. CDR1 is SGDLS, CDR2 YYNGEE, per germline. In DNA, the CDR3 is TGTGCCAGCAGCGCCGGGCGAGGCGGCTCTGGAAACACCATATATTTT. This translates into CASSAGRGGSGNTIYF.

This clonotype came up many times. The rearrangement joins TRBV4-1 to TRBJ2-5; D remains unclear. The CDR3 length is 14 residues. The germline gives CDR1 MGHRA, CDR2 YSYEKL. Between the trimmed V and J ends, which lost 0 bases and 9 bases, there was a span of 14 bases. In nucleotides, the CDR3 is TGCGCCAGCAGCCAAGATACCCAGGCCAGAGCCCAGTACTTC. It translates to CASSQDTQARAQYF.

This clonotype showed up many times. V gene TRBV5-1 combines with J gene TRBJ1-1, with a possible D match to TRBD1 (6 bases). With 0 bases removed from V and 3 bases from J, the gap between germline ends came to 9 bases. In germline, CDR1 is SGHRS, CDR2 YFSETQ. CDR3 length: 14 amino acids. Here the CDR3 DNA reads TGCGCCAGCAGCTTGGAGAGGACAGACACTGAAGCTTTCTTT. Encoded protein: CASSLERTDTEAFF. Using reference TRBV5-1 and TRBJ1-1 for the parts outside the CDR3, the full variable domain is KAGVTQTPRYLIKTRGQQVTLSCSPISGHRSVSWYQQTPGQGLQFLFEYFSETQRNKGNFPGRFSGRQFSNSRSEMNVSTLELGDSALYLCASSLERTDTEAFFGQGTRLTVV.

Many counts were recorded for this clonotype. This chain uses TRBV20-1 with TRBJ2-2, with D perhaps matching TRBD1 or TRBD2 (5 bases each). The V gene lost 1 base and the J gene lost 1 base, with 10 bases spanning the gap. CDR1 is DFQATT, CDR2 SNEGSKA, per germline (reference sequence). This CDR3 spans 15 amino acids. The CDR3, as DNA: TGCAGTGCTAGAGGTCCGGGGCGGAACACCGGGGAGCTGTTTTTT. Its translation: CSARGPGRNTGELFF.

This clonotype appeared many times. The chain joins TRBV19 to TRBJ2-7; maybe TRBD1 (5 bases). Germline V gene sequence: CDR1 LNHDA, CDR2 SQIVND (reference sequence). CDR3 size: 13 residues. With 3 bases removed from V and 2 bases from J, the gap between germline ends came to 8 bases. The CDR3 spells CASSIQGAYEQYF. The CDR3, as DNA: TGTGCCAGTAGTATTCAGGGCGCCTACGAGCAGTACTTC.

There are many counts of this clonotype. The rearrangement joins TRBV4-3 to TRBJ1-4; D gene unclear. Deletions cut 4 bases from V and 4 bases from J, with 25 bases between. This CDR3 spans 19 amino acids. Germline CDR1 LGHNA, CDR2 YSLEER. Here the CDR3 reads CASSPRGDNSRQVNEKLFF. The CDR3 DNA follows: TGCGCCAGCAGCCCGCGTGGGGATAACTCGCGACAAGTTAATGAAAAACTGTTTTTT.

V is TRBV18 and J is TRBJ1-1; TRBD1 agrees at 10 bases. This CDR3 comprises 15 residues. Germline loops: CDR1 KGHSH, CDR2 LQKENI. V gave up 3 bases and J gave up 1 base; unmatched junction bases: 2. CDR3 loop: CASSPGQGTNTEAFF. The CDR3 region has the DNA TGTGCCAGCTCACCGGGACAGGGGACGAACACTGAAGCTTTCTTT.

This clonotype appeared many times. The chain combines TRBV6-1 with TRBJ2-1; D is perhaps TRBD2 (5 bases). The CDR3 extends over 15 amino acids. CDR1 is MNHNS and CDR2 is SASEGT in the germline V gene. V was trimmed by 7 bases and J by 0 bases, leaving 13 bases between them. DNA of the CDR3: TGTGCCAGCACCAAGCGGCGGCTCTCCTACAATGAGCAGTTCTTC. It yields the protein CASTKRRLSYNEQFF.

This clonotype was counted ten times or more. The chain couples TRBV2 to TRBJ1-5; tentative D call: TRBD1 (5 bases). The CDR3 has 13 residues. V shed 6 bases and J shed 6 bases, with 12 bases lying between them. Looked up from germline, CDR1 is SNHLY and CDR2 is FYNNEI. The CDR3, as DNA: TGTGCCAGCAGCTCCGTGGGGGGTCAGCCCCAGCATTTT. Its protein is CASSSVGGQPQHF.

This clonotype was recorded many times. V is TRBV23-1 and J is TRBJ2-6; D is perhaps TRBD2 (5 bases). TRBV23-1 is recorded as an ORF, its role being uncertain. V gave up 2 bases and J gave up 2 bases, with 34 bases separating them. CDR3 size: 24 residues. CDR3 nucleotides: TGCGCCAGCAGTCAACCCCCGCCCCGGGTCTGGGAGCTCCCCATTCCCACTGGGGCCAACGTCCTGACTTTC. It yields the protein CASSQPPPRVWELPIPTGANVLTF.

This clonotype was recorded at least ten times. This chain connects TRBV12-5 to TRBJ1-5; tentatively, D is TRBD1 (6 bases). This CDR3 comprises 14 residues. Germline V gives CDR1 LGHNT, CDR2 FRNRAP. The ends were cut back, 1 base at V and 2 bases at J, with 6 bases in the middle. The CDR3 bases are TGTGCTAGTGGTTTGGACAGGGGCAATCAGCCCCAGCATTTT. Protein sequence: CASGLDRGNQPQHF.

The table lists this clonotype with a few counts. The chain couples TRBV28 to TRBJ2-4; perhaps TRBD1 as D (6 bases). V lost 4 bases to trimming and J lost 0 bases, with 13 bases between them. The CDR3 totals 16 residues. Germline CDR1 MDHEN, CDR2 SYDVKM. CDR3 sequence (DNA): TGTGCCAGCAGTTGGGTCCCACAGGGAGCCAAAAACATTCAGTACTTC. This translates into CASSWVPQGAKNIQYF.

This clonotype showed up many times. The genes are TRBV13 and TRBJ2-7; 9 nucleotides align to TRBD1. This CDR3 has 15 residues. Germline V CDR1 and CDR2: PRHDT, FYEKMQ (reference sequence). Trimming at V came to 3 bases and at J to 6 bases, leaving 9 bases not matched to a gene. CDR3 sequence (DNA): TGTGCCAGCAGCTTTGCCGGGACAGGGTCAAGCGAGCAGTACTTC. Its translation is CASSFAGTGSSEQYF.

This clonotype came up many times. The chain joins TRBV11-2 to TRBJ1-1; the D gene is possibly TRBD1 (5 bases). In germline, CDR1 is SGHAT, CDR2 FQNNGV. CDR3 length equals 13 residues. Trimming left V 5 bases short and J 11 bases short, with 18 bases between. The CDR3 sequence: CASSPSQGGIAFF. CDR3 in DNA: TGTGCCAGCAGCCCTTCGCAGGGCGGGATCGCTTTCTTT.

This clonotype appeared many times. The chain employs TRBV3-1 and TRBJ2-7; TRBD2 is a possible D gene (5 bases). There are 11 residues in the CDR3. Germline V gene data show CDR1 as LGHDT and CDR2 as YNNKEL (reference sequence). V was pared by 4 bases and J by 7 bases, with 8 bases between. This CDR3 is CASSRPGEQYF. The CDR3 bases are TGTGCCAGCAGCCGCCCGGGGGAGCAGTACTTC.

This clonotype showed up many times. The chain uses TRBV6-6 and TRBJ2-3; 7 bases line up with TRBD2. This CDR3 region has 14 residues. Germline lookup yields CDR1 MNHNY and CDR2 SVGAGI (reference sequence). With V trimmed by 6 bases and J by 0 bases, 3 bases remained unmatched. The CDR3 region is CASRFGGSTDTQYF. CDR3 bases: TGTGCCAGCAGGTTCGGGGGGAGCACAGATACGCAGTATTTT.

This clonotype was detected many times. CDR3 sequence reads: CASSQGHYEQYF. CDR3 bases: TGTGCCAGCAGCCAAGGACACTACGAGCAGTACTTC. This chain connects TRBV3-1 to TRBJ2-7; D ambiguous. Germline CDR1 and CDR2: LGHDT and YNNKEL (reference sequence). V lost 1 base to trimming and J lost 3 bases, with 4 bases between them. This CDR3 is 12 amino acids long.

This clonotype was counted many times. The chain joins TRBV20-1 to TRBJ2-3, with 7 bases identical to TRBD2. Unmatched junction bases numbered 9, after V lost 8 bases and J lost 1 base. The CDR3 is 14 amino acids. CDR1 DFQATT and CDR2 SNEGSKA come from the germline V gene (reference sequence). The CDR3 bases are TGCAGTCGGTTCCTAGCGGAGGGCACAGATACGCAGTATTTT. Its translation is CSRFLAEGTDTQYF.

This clonotype was detected many times. The chain joins TRBV30 to TRBJ2-1, with D unclear. Trimming took 6 bases from V and 0 from J, leaving 12 bases between them. The CDR3 is 14 residues long. CDR1 and CDR2 (germline): GTSNPN, SVGIG (reference sequence). The CDR3 DNA reads as TGTGCCTGTTTACCGCCAAGCTCCTACAATGAGCAGTTCTTC. This codes for CACLPPSSYNEQFF.

This clonotype came up a few times. The V call is TRBV20-1, the J call TRBJ2-7; 9 bases match TRBD1. There are 15 residues in the CDR3. Germline values: CDR1 DFQATT, CDR2 SNEGSKA (reference sequence). V dropped 0 bases and J dropped 2; count of bases not matched to a gene: 5. The CDR3 is CSAREDRGATYEQYF. In DNA, the CDR3 is TGCAGTGCTAGAGAAGACAGGGGGGCTACCTACGAGCAGTACTTC.

This clonotype was observed at least ten times. The chain has TRBV11-1 and TRBJ1-2, with no clear D. The germline V gene has CDR1 SGHAT and CDR2 FQDESV (reference sequence). Trimming shortened V by 5 bases and J by 8 bases, and 24 bases separated the two germline ends. This CDR3 contains 16 residues. CDR3 amino acids: CASSPKDALIGGGYTF. The CDR3, as DNA: TGTGCCAGCAGCCCCAAGGACGCCCTCATAGGAGGAGGCTACACCTTC.

The sample holds many counts of this clonotype. The chain carries TRBV19 and TRBJ1-5, with 7 nucleotides matching TRBD1. In germline, CDR1 is LNHDA, CDR2 SQIVND (reference sequence). The V and J ends lost 5 bases and 3 bases, in that order; junction bases with no gene match: 4. This CDR3 contains 14 residues. The CDR3 sequence is CASSWGQTNQPQHF. The CDR3 DNA reads as TGTGCCAGTAGTTGGGGACAGACCAATCAGCCCCAGCATTTT.

This clonotype was seen ten or more times. The chain is built from TRBV7-2 and TRBJ2-7; D possibly uses TRBD1 or TRBD2 (5 bases each). The CDR3 length is 13 residues. V lost 4 bases and J lost 2, with 9 bases in between. In germline, CDR1 is SGHTA, CDR2 FQGNSA. CDR3 bases: TGTGCCAGCAGCTCGCCGGGGCCCTACGAGCAGTACTTC. Its translation: CASSSPGPYEQYF.

The chain has TRBV11-1 and TRBJ2-1, with D tentatively TRBD2 (7 bases). This CDR3 contains 14 residues. Trimming stripped 0 bases from V and 7 bases from J, with 10 bases between. Germline CDR1 and CDR2: SGHAT and FQDESV (reference sequence). DNA of the CDR3: TGTGCCAGCAGCTTAGCCGCGGGGGCAAATGAGCAGTTCTTC. Translation gives CASSLAAGANEQFF.

This clonotype has ten or more counts. The rearrangement uses TRBV7-9 and TRBJ2-4; 9 bases align to TRBD1. The germline CDR1 and CDR2 sequences are SEHNR and FQNEAQ (reference sequence). V lost 1 base to trimming and J lost 2 bases; unmatched junction nucleotides: 3. The CDR3 has 16 amino acids. The CDR3 DNA follows: TGTGCCAGCAGCTTAGGGACAGGGGATACCAAAAACATTCAGTACTTC. Its translation is CASSLGTGDTKNIQYF.

This clonotype was observed at least ten times. The V and J genes are TRBV3-1 and TRBJ1-1, with D unresolved. CDR3 length: 14 amino acids. The germline gives CDR1 LGHDT, CDR2 YNNKEL (reference sequence). Trimming took off 1 base at V and 2 bases at J, with 8 bases between the two ends. CDR3 sequence (DNA): TGTGCCAGCAGCCAAGGGGCCGGTAACACTGAAGCTTTCTTT. It codes for CASSQGAGNTEAFF.

This clonotype has a count of ten or more. CDR3 amino acids: CASSATGGRTDTQYF. CDR3 in DNA: TGCGCCAGCAGCGCAACGGGGGGCCGCACAGATACGCAGTATTTT. The V and J genes are TRBV5-1 and TRBJ2-3, with D possibly matching TRBD2 (7 bases). The germline V and J ends were trimmed by 4 bases and 1 base, with 13 bases remaining between them. The CDR3 runs to 15 residues. CDR1 is SGHRS, CDR2 YFSETQ, per germline.

This clonotype came up many times. The chain uses TRBV12-3 or TRBV12-4 and TRBJ2-1, with TRBD1 matching over 10 bases. The J segment lost 2 bases and the V segment lost 5 bases, leaving 9 bases of the junction unmatched. The CDR3 is 17 amino acids. The CDR3 bases are TGTGCCAGCAGTCCCAGCCGGGACAGGGGCCCCTACAATGAGCAGTTCTTC. Translating it yields CASSPSRDRGPYNEQFF.

This clonotype was detected many times. J is TRBJ2-2 and V is TRBV11-2; perhaps D is TRBD1 or TRBD2 (6 bases each). The V gene lost 4 bases and the J gene lost 4 bases, with 16 bases spanning the gap. The V gene's germline CDR1 is SGHAT and CDR2 FQNNGV. There are 16 residues in the CDR3. The CDR3 is CASSSVGGSSTGELFF. CDR3 DNA: TGTGCCAGCAGCTCCGTAGGGGGGAGTAGCACCGGGGAGCTGTTTTTT.